This T cell receptor beta chain emerged from a study of shared clonotypes between healthy human individuals. Study-wide results and limits: As a rule, naive subsets had a larger estimated richness than memory subsets.

With 0 bases clipped from V and 8 bases from J, the junction kept 6 bases outside the gene matches. Per the germline V gene, CDR1 is PRHDT and CDR2 is FYEKMQ (reference sequence). The CDR3 sequence is 15 residues long. DNA at approximately 200 ng, 25,000 to 30,000 T cell genomes, went into sorted-subset replicate PCRs. As originally analysed: Filtering of immunoSEQ junctional sequences could not match full-length read filtering. Sequenced by immunoSEQ multiplex PCR; TCRdb stores in-frame clones only, minus some. The V and J calls and clone size are taken from that table; D and trimming were inferred from the DNA. The sample lists roughly 2.5 million clones, more than 90% seen once, with roughly 0.15% in the top ten. In its sample, this clone was seen a few times. The antigen remains undetermined.

J is TRBJ1-4 and V is TRBV13, with TRBD1 matching over 7 bases. The source material was naive CD4+ T cells sorted from blood. Subset in this sample: CD45RA+ positively selected. The clonotype comes from a man aged 18 to 30 in good health. CDR3 amino acids: CASSLGLQGFEKLFF. CDR3 DNA sequence: TGTGCCAGCAGCTTAGGCTTACAGGGGTTCGAAAAACTGTTTTTT.